These T cell receptor beta chains were read from a single sample in a study of cytomegalovirus exposure and HLA in healthy donors. Measured with immunoSEQ multiplex PCR; TCRdb has only the in-frame clones, and not every one. The table shows around 230,000 clones, with 70% to 90% occurring only once. Input material: PBMCs. Source of these receptors: a girl aged 2-10 years in good health and CMV-seronegative. Each CDR3 is given with its conserved first and last residue. The D gene is left open where the match is weak. Where a row states a size, it is once, few, many or the class of an expanded clone; other rows omit it.

J gene	clone size	V gene	D gene	CDR3 DNA	CDR3 protein
TRBJ1-1	-	TRBV7-8	TRBD1	TGTGCCAGCAGCTTGGGCAGACAGGGGATCACTGAAGCTTTCTTT	CASSLGRQGITEAFF
TRBJ2-7	-	TRBV19	TRBD1	TGTGCCAGTAGTGGGACAGGGGTGGACGAGCAGTACTTC	CASSGTGVDEQYF
TRBJ2-1	-	TRBV27	-	TGTGCCAGCAGTTTATTTCCAGCGCGCTACAATGAGCAGTTCTTC	CASSLFPARYNEQFF
TRBJ1-4	-	TRBV6-5	-	TGTGCCAGCAGTGAAGCGTATGAAAAACTGTTTTTT	CASSEAYEKLFF
TRBJ1-6	-	TRBV27	-	TGTGCCAGCAGGGGTCAGGGGATTTCACCCCTCCACTTT	CASRGQGISPLHF
TRBJ2-7	-	TRBV5-1	TRBD2	TGCGCCAGCAACCACCCGGGGGGCTACGAGCAGTACTTC	CASNHPGGYEQYF
TRBJ2-5	-	TRBV5-4	-	TGTGCCAGCAGCCGCGGGACGCAAGAGACCCAGTACTTC	CASSRGTQETQYF
TRBJ2-1	-	TRBV11-2	-	TGTGCCAGCAGCGAGGGGGGGGTAAGGTACAATGAGCAGTTCTTC	CASSEGGVRYNEQFF
TRBJ2-3	-	TRBV5-5	-	TGTGCCAGCAGCTTGGACAGGCCTAGCACAGATACGCAGTATTTT	CASSLDRPSTDTQYF
TRBJ2-3	-	TRBV2	-	TGTGCCAGCATGCTCAGGGCTAACACAGATACGCAGTATTTT	CASMLRANTDTQYF
TRBJ2-7	once	TRBV4-1	TRBD2	TGCGCCAGCAGCCAAGATGGGACTAGCGGTCTCTACGAGCAGTACTTC	CASSQDGTSGLYEQYF
TRBJ2-7	-	TRBV5-1	-	TGCGCCAGCAGTCCCTTTCGGACGGGAGAGCAGTACTTC	CASSPFRTGEQYF
TRBJ1-4	-	TRBV6-1	TRBD1	TGTGCCAGCAGGGGACAGGGCGGTGAAAAACTGTTTTTT	CASRGQGGEKLFF
TRBJ2-2	-	TRBV6-1	-	TGTGCCAGCAGGAGTGAAAGCCTTAACACCGGGGAGCTGTTTTTT	CASRSESLNTGELFF
TRBJ2-5	-	TRBV6-5	TRBD1	TGTGCCAGCAGACAGGGGGGCCTCCAAGAGACCCAGTACTTC	CASRQGGLQETQYF
TRBJ1-6	few	TRBV5-1	TRBD1	TGCGCCAGCAGTTTCGACGGACAGGGTATGAATTCACCCCTCCACTTT	CASSFDGQGMNSPLHF
TRBJ2-7	-	TRBV7-9	TRBD1	TGTGCCAGCAGCCGGCAAGGGGGCAGGGGGTACGAGCAGTACTTC	CASSRQGGRGYEQYF
TRBJ1-3	-	TRBV7-3	TRBD1	TGTGCCAGCAGCCGGGACAGGAGAGACACCATATATTTT	CASSRDRRDTIYF
TRBJ1-6	-	TRBV30	-	TGTGCCTGGAGTAGAGTAAGCTCCTATAATTCACCCCTCCACTTT	CAWSRVSSYNSPLHF
TRBJ1-2	-	TRBV5-1	TRBD1	TGCGCCAGCAGCTTGGGAGACAGGGCGGTTGATGGCTACACCTTC	CASSLGDRAVDGYTF
TRBJ2-1	-	TRBV7-9	-	TGTGCCAGCAGCTGGACCACCCCGACTAGTACAAATGAGCAGTTCTTC	CASSWTTPTSTNEQFF
TRBJ1-4	-	TRBV2	TRBD1	TGTGCCAGCAGGAGGGGGCTGGAGGAAAAACTGTTTTTT	CASRRGLEEKLFF
TRBJ1-1	-	TRBV10-1	-	TGCGCCAGCAGTGAAGAGGGATGGACTGAAGCTTTCTTT	CASSEEGWTEAFF
TRBJ2-1	-	TRBV9	-	TGTGCCAGCAGCGTGGAGGGGCTCAATGAGCAGTTCTTC	CASSVEGLNEQFF
TRBJ1-2	-	TRBV5-1	-	TGCGCCAGCAGCTTGGATTTTAATGGCTACACCTTC	CASSLDFNGYTF
TRBJ2-1	-	TRBV2	-	TGTGCCAGCCTAGGACACTTCTCCTACAATGAGCAGTTCTTC	CASLGHFSYNEQFF
TRBJ2-7	-	TRBV2	TRBD2	TGTGCCAGCAGTGAAGGGACTAGCAGCTACGAGCAGTACTTC	CASSEGTSSYEQYF
TRBJ2-1	-	TRBV29-1	-	TGCAGCGTTGTATCGGGGGCCTACAATGAGCAGTTCTTC	CSVVSGAYNEQFF
TRBJ2-3	-	TRBV7-2	TRBD2	TGTGCCAGCAGCCCCCAAGGACTAGCGGGAGATACGCAGTATTTT	CASSPQGLAGDTQYF
TRBJ2-7	once	TRBV2	TRBD2	TGTGCCAGCAAGGAATCGGGGGGGCACTACGAGCAGTACTTC	CASKESGGHYEQYF
TRBJ1-4	-	TRBV19	-	TGTGCCAGTAGTATCGTGCAGGGGCAGGAAAAACTGTTTTTT	CASSIVQGQEKLFF
TRBJ1-5	-	TRBV2	-	TGTGCCAGCAGTGAACCAGGGGTTCGGTCTCAGCCCCAGCATTTT	CASSEPGVRSQPQHF
TRBJ2-5	-	TRBV5-1	-	TGCGCCAGCAGCTTGGGAGGGTCGGAGACCCAGTACTTC	CASSLGGSETQYF
TRBJ2-7	-	TRBV5-1	TRBD2	TGCGCCAGCAGCTTGGCCGCGCGGGGGGCCGAGCAGTACTTC	CASSLAARGAEQYF
TRBJ1-2	-	TRBV25-1	TRBD1	TGTGCCAGCAGTGAATACCCCAGCCCGGGACAGGATGGAAGGCGCTACACCTTC	CASSEYPSPGQDGRRYTF
TRBJ2-1	-	TRBV13	-	TGTGCCAGCAGCTTCCTTAGCAGTGAGCAGTTCTTC	CASSFLSSEQFF
TRBJ2-5	-	TRBV5-5	TRBD2	TGTGCCAGCAGCAGGATAGCGGGATCTGGGACCCAGTACTTC	CASSRIAGSGTQYF
TRBJ1-1	once	TRBV19	TRBD1	TGTGCCAGTTCTGACCTGGACAGGATGAACACTGAAGCTTTCTTT	CASSDLDRMNTEAFF
TRBJ2-3	once	TRBV2	-	TGTGCCAGCAGACTAGTGGCAGATACGCAGTATTTT	CASRLVADTQYF